This note documents a single T cell receptor beta chain sequence. These data belong to a study of control samples from healthy donors and cancer patients. V gave up 4 bases and J gave up 3 bases; unmatched junction bases: 9. Germline loops: CDR1 SGHRS, CDR2 YFSETQ. CDR3 length equals 16 residues. The assay was immunoSEQ multiplex PCR, and TCRdb's table has in-frame clones only and misses some. The sample holds 110,000 to 150,000 clones, 75% to 90% seen once. The chain employs TRBV5-1 and TRBJ2-3; 9 bases line up with TRBD2. Sequencing used blood. The TCR was taken from a woman in her 30s in good health. Here the CDR3 reads CASSPRAGGSTDTQYF. In nucleotides, the CDR3 is TGCGCCAGCAGCCCCCGGGCGGGAGGGAGTACAGATACGCAGTATTTT.